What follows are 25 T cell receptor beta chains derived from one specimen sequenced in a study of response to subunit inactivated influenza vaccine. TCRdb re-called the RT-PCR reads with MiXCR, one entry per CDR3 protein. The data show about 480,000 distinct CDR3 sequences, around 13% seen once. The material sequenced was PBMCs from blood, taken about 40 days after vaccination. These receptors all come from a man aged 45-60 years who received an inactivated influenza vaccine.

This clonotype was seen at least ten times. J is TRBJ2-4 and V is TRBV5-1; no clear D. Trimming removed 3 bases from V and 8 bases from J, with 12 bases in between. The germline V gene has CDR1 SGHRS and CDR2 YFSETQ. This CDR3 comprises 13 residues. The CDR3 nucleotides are TGCGCCAGCAGCTCCCCAGGTTCGGACATTCAGTACTTC. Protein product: CASSSPGSDIQYF.

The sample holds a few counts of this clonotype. As DNA, the CDR3 is TGCGCCAGCAGCTTGACGGGACAGGGAGGGTACAATGAGCAGTTCTTC. Translation gives CASSLTGQGGYNEQFF. The chain employs TRBV5-1 and TRBJ2-1; TRBD1 agrees at 9 bases. Germline CDR1 and CDR2: SGHRS and YFSETQ. Losses at the gene ends were 1 base for V and 4 bases for J; bases not matched to a gene: 6. This CDR3 has 16 amino acids. Together with reference TRBV5-1 and TRBJ2-1, the CDR3 gives the full variable domain: KAGVTQTPRYLIKTRGQQVTLSCSPISGHRSVSWYQQTPGQGLQFLFEYFSETQRNKGNFPGRFSGRQFSNSRSEMNVSTLELGDSALYLCASSLTGQGGYNEQFFGPGTRLTVL.

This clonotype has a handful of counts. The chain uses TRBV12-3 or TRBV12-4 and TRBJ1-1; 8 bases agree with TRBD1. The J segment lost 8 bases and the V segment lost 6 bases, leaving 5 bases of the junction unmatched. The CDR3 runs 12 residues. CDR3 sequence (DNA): TGTGCCAGCAGCCGGACAGGGTTGGAAGCTTTCTTT. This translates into CASSRTGLEAFF.

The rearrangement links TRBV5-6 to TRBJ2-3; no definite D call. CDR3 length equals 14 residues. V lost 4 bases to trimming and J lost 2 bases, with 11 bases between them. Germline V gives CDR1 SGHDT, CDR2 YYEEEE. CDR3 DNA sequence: TGTGCCAGCAGCCCGGACGCCCTCACAGATACGCAGTATTTT. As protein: CASSPDALTDTQYF.

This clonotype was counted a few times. For the CDR3, the DNA is TGTGCCAGCAGTTTTGGCGGGACCAACTATGGCTACACCTTC. Translation: CASSFGGTNYGYTF. The rearrangement links TRBV12-3 or TRBV12-4 to TRBJ1-2, with D possibly matching TRBD1 (5 bases). The CDR3 sequence is 14 residues long. V was shortened by 3 bases and J by 2 bases, with 10 bases between the two germline ends.

The CDR3 DNA follows: TGTGCCAGCAGCGCTCGACAGGGGACTGAAGCTTTCTTT. It codes for CASSARQGTEAFF. The rearrangement uses TRBV7-8 and TRBJ1-1; 8 bases are a match to TRBD1. J lost 5 bases, V lost 5 bases, and 4 bases had no gene match. Germline-derived CDR1 and CDR2 are SGHVS and FQNEAQ. This CDR3 comprises 13 residues.

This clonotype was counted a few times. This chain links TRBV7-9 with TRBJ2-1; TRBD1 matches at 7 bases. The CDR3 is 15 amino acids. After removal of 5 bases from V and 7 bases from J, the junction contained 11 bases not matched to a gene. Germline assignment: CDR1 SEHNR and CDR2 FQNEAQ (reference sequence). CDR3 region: CASSLGGLKVNEQFF. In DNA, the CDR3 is TGTGCCAGCAGCCTAGGGGGCCTGAAGGTTAATGAGCAGTTCTTC.

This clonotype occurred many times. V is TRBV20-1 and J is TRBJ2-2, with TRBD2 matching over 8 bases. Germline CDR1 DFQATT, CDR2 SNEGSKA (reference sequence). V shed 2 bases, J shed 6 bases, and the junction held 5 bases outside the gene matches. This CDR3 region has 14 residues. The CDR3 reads CSARTGGASGELFF. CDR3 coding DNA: TGCAGTGCTAGAACCGGGGGGGCTTCCGGGGAGCTGTTTTTT.

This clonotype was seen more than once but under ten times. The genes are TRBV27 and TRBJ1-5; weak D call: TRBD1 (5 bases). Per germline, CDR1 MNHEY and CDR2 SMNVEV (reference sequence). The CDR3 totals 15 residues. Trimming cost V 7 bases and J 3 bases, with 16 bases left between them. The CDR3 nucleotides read TGTGCCAGCAAACCAAGGGGATTCTCCAATCAGCCCCAGCATTTT. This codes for CASKPRGFSNQPQHF.

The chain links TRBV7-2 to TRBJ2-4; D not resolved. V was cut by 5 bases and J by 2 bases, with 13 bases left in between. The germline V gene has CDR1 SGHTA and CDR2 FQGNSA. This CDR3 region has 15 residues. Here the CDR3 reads CASSGAIGTKNIQYF. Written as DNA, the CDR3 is TGTGCCAGCAGCGGTGCGATAGGGACCAAAAACATTCAGTACTTC.

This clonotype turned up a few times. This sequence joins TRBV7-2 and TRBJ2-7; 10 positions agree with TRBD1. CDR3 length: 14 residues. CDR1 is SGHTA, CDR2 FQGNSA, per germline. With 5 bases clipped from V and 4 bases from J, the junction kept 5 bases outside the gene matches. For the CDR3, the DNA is TGTGCCAGCAGCCGATCGGGACAGGGGTACGAGCAGTACTTC. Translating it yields CASSRSGQGYEQYF.

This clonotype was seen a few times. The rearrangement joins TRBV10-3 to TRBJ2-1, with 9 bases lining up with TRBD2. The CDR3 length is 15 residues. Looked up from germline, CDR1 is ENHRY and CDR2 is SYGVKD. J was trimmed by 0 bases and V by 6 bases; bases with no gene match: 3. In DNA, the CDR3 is TGTGCCATCAGACTTAGCGGGAGCTCCTACAATGAGCAGTTCTTC. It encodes CAIRLSGSSYNEQFF.

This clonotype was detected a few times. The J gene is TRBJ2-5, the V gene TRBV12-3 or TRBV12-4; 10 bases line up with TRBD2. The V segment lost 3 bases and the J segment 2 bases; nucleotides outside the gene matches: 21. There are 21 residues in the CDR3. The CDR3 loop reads CASSFDGYLAGAKAIQETQYF. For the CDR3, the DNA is TGTGCCAGCAGTTTTGATGGTTATCTAGCGGGAGCTAAGGCCATACAAGAGACCCAGTACTTC.

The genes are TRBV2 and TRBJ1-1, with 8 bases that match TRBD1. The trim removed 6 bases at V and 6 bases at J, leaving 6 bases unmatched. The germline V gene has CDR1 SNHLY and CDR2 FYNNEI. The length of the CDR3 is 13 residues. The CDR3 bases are TGTGCCAGCAGCGACAGGGGACACGCTGAAGCTTTCTTT. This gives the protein CASSDRGHAEAFF.

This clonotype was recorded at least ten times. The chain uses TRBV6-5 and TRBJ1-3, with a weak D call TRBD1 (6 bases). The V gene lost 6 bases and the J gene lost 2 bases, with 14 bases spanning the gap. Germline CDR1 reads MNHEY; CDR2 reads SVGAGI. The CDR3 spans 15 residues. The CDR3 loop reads CASSYTGYPGNTIYF. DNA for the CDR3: TGTGCCAGCAGCTACACAGGGTACCCTGGAAACACCATATATTTT.

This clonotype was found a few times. The CDR3 loop is CASSDSGRGNEQFF. The CDR3 DNA follows: TGTGCCAGCAGTGATAGCGGGAGGGGAAATGAGCAGTTCTTC. The chain is built from TRBV12-3 or TRBV12-4 and TRBJ2-1, with 11 bases matching TRBD2. The CDR3 runs to 14 residues. With V trimmed by 5 bases and J by 7 bases, 4 bases remained unmatched.

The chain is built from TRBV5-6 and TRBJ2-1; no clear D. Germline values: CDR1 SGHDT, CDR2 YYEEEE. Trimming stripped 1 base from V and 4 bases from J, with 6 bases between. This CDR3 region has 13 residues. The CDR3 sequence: CASSLREYNEQFF. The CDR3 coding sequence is TGTGCCAGCAGCTTGAGGGAATACAATGAGCAGTTCTTC.

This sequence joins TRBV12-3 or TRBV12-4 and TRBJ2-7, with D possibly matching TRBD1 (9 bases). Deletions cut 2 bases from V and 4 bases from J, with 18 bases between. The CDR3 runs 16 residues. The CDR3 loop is CASSLYRGRGGYEQYF. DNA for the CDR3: TGTGCCAGCAGTTTATACAGGGGGCGCGGGGGGTACGAGCAGTACTTC.

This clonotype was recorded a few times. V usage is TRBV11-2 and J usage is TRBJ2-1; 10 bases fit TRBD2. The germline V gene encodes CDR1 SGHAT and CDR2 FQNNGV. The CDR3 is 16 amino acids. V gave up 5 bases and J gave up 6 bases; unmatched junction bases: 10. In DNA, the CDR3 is TGTGCCAGCAGCGCGAGGACTAGCGGAGAACTCAATGAGCAGTTCTTC. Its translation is CASSARTSGELNEQFF.

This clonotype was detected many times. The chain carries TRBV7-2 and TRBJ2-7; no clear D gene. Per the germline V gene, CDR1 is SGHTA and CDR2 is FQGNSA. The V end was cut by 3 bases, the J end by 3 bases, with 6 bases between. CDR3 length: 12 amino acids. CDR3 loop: CASSFLNYEQYF. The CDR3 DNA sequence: TGTGCCAGCAGCTTCTTAAACTACGAGCAGTACTTC.

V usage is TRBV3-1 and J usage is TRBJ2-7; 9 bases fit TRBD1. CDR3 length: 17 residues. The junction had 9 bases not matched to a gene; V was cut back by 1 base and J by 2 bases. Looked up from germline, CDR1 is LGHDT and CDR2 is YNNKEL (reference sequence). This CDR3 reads CASSQVLLRQGAYEQYF. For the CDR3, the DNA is TGTGCCAGCAGCCAAGTGCTCCTGAGACAGGGGGCCTACGAGCAGTACTTC.

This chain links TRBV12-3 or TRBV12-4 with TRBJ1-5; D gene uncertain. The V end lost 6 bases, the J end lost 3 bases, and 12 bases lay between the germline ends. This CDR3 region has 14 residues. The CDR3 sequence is CASRERSFNQPQHF. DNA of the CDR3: TGTGCCAGCAGGGAGAGGAGTTTCAATCAGCCCCAGCATTTT.

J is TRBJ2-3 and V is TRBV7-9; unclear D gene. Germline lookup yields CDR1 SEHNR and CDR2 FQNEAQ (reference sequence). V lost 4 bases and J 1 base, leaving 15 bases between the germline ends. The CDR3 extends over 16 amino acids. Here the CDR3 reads CASSSPLATGTDTQYF. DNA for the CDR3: TGTGCCAGCAGCTCTCCGCTTGCCACCGGCACAGATACGCAGTATTTT.

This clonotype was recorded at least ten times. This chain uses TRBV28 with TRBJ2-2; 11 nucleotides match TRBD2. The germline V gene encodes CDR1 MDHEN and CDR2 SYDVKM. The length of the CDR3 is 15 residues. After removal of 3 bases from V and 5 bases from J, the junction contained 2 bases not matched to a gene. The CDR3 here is CASSFWTSGTGELFF. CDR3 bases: TGTGCCAGCAGTTTTTGGACTAGCGGGACCGGGGAGCTGTTTTTT.

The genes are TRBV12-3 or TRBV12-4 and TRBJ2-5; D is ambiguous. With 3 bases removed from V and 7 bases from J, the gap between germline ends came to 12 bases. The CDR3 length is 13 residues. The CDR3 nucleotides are TGTGCCAGCAGTTTTAGGCTAGATGGGACCCAGTACTTC. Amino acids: CASSFRLDGTQYF.